The TCR beta chain under discussion was sequenced for a study of graft-versus-host responses after intestinal transplantation. Study summary: Induction with anti-thymocyte globulin, then tacrolimus and steroids for 2 to 3 years, was given to all recipients. Study findings and constraints: Association was observed between peak circulating GvH clone levels and early post-transplant HvG declines. GvH clonotypes were identified within recipient marrow, with a subset emerging first in ileum or blood.

Germline assignment: CDR1 MNHEY and CDR2 SMNVEV (reference sequence). The CDR3 covers 12 residues. Points on this clone: Its antigen is unidentified.

TCRdb keeps only in-frame clones here, not all; method: immunoSEQ multiplex PCR. The data hold 15,000 to 20,000 clones, with approximately 88% observed a single time. The input for sequencing was PBMCs, taken approximately 3.5 months after intestinal transplant. The receptor was derived from a human patient who received an intestinal transplant, so some T cells may come from the graft donor. The chain carries TRBV27 and TRBJ2-5; D is undetermined. TRBJ2-7 explains the end of the DNA better; the J call may be wrong. The CDR3 is CASSLLGREQYF. In nucleotides, the CDR3 is TGTGCCAGCAGTTTATTAGGGCGCGAGCAGTACTTC.